This T cell receptor beta chain was identified during a study of regulatory T cells in long-lasting Graves disease. Study in general: Positive TSH receptor antibodies alongside over 5 years of antithyroid drugs were what marked Graves' disease as persistent.

Library construction for TCR beta used iRepertoire HTBI primers and Arm-PCR of CDR3 regions. TCRdb recomputed calls from the multiplex PCR reads with MiXCR, one row per CDR3 protein. The sample includes about 470,000 distinct CDR3 sequences, roughly a fifth seen only once; the top ten take 7.1%. Regarding the study as a whole: Whereas new patients shared 950 to 1,000 public clonotypes, persistent patients shared more, at about 3,000. Graves' patients with persistent disease showed TCR diversity lower than patients newly diagnosed.

V lost 3 bases and J lost 6; bases outside the gene matches: 15. Germline values: CDR1 SGHDN, CDR2 FVKESK. The CDR3 length is 17 residues. The time point here: persistent/refractory GD, antithyroid drugs over 5 years with positive TRAb. From PBMCs, RNA was extracted and then used to make the TCR library. This clonotype was detected only a few times. The antigen is unknown. This TCR derives from a female donor with Graves disease. The chain links TRBV14 to TRBJ2-7; 9 positions match TRBD1. The sequencing here drew on peripheral blood mononuclear cells (PBMCs), taken when the disease was refractory, from a patient treated with antithyroid drugs. This CDR3 reads CASSHAPGQGPWSEQYF. CDR3 coding DNA: TGTGCCAGCAGCCATGCCCCGGGACAGGGACCATGGAGCGAGCAGTACTTC. Looking up the rest from reference TRBV14 and TRBJ2-7 gives the full variable domain: EAGVTQFPSHSVIEKGQTVTLRCDPISGHDNLYWYRRVMGKEIKFLLHFVKESKQDESGMPNNRFLAERTGGTYSTLKVQPAELEDSGVYFCASSHAPGQGPWSEQYFGPGTRLTVT.